This T cell receptor (beta chain) was retrieved from a study of a mutant IDH1 vaccine in newly diagnosed glioma (dated by TCRdb to the early 2020s). Some background on the complete study: Vaccination started 4-6 weeks after radiotherapy alone, or was given together with temozolomide cycles in the groups whose treatment included chemotherapy. Longitudinal TCRB deep sequencing was performed for about 25 treated patients wherever samples were available for exploratory analyses. Peripheral blood was collected at six visits: V03 (baseline), V05, V07, V10, V12 and V13. Before enrollment, most patients had been given radiochemotherapy with temozolomide as standard therapy, while the rest had received either radiotherapy alone or temozolomide alone. Visit V12 was the week-35 safety follow-up and visit V13 was the week-47 end of study. Of the roughly 33 treated patients, about 62% were male and approximately 38% were female, and the mean age was 40.4 years. Results and caveats for the whole study, not just this receptor: PBMC samples for TCRB deep sequencing were selected based on availability. Pseudoprogression appeared unrelated to alterations in the top peripheral T cell clonotypes detected by TCRB sequencing. The authors stated that sample limitations prevented analyses of patient blood samples from being reproduced. Across multiple MHC alleles, vaccine-induced immune responses were seen in around 93% of patients.

On this clone itself: Its specific antigen is unknown. The sample holds no much larger clone one base away, and base qualities are not on file.

The library was obtained by the immunoSEQ multiplex PCR assay. The hsTCRB Kit was used according to the manufacturer's protocol to amplify rearranged TCR beta chain sequences. An Illumina MiSeq was used to sequence the TCRB libraries. The authors' analysis ran thus. Demultiplexing, trimming and gene mapping were performed with the kit vendor's proprietary platform. Not all clones reach the TCRdb copy of this immuneACCESS table, which keeps in-frame sequences only. Checked studies attribute under half of the gap to unresolved V genes and leave the rest unexplained. The V and J calls and clone size were taken over from that table, and D and trimming were inferred from the DNA. The sample profile shows around 30,000 clones; 80% to 90% of them were found once. In total, the top ten clones hold around 11% of the sample. Based on the germline V gene, the CDR1 and CDR2 sequences are SQVTM and ANQGSEA. The CDR3 runs 21 residues from the cysteine to the phenylalanine. Only the CDR3 DNA stays, 63 bases, in frame from base 1. The germline ends are 33 bases apart after V is trimmed by 1 base and J by 2 bases.

Sample time point, as interpreted from the label and publication: week 47, end of study. Each vaccine dose, consisting of 300 ug of a 20-mer mutant IDH1 peptide in Montanide, was administered subcutaneously with topical imiquimod. Patients received eight vaccinations in weeks 1, 3, 5, 7, 11, 15, 19 and 23, corresponding to visits V03 through V10. Newly diagnosed WHO grade 3 or 4 IDH1-mutant astrocytomas showing loss of nuclear ATRX were present in the donors. The samples were drawn from NOA16, a multicentre, single-arm, open-label phase I trial in Germany that tested a mutant IDH1 peptide vaccine in humans for the first time. Genomic DNA for TCRB sequencing was extracted from EDTA blood using the DNeasy Blood and Tissue Kit.

The receptor was derived from a woman in her twenties or thirties with glioma. Sequenced material: PBMCs, taken from a glioma patient whose treatment included an IDH1 peptide vaccine. The rearrangement combines TRBV29-1 with TRBJ2-7, with TRBD1 as a weak D call on 7 bases. The nucleotides read TGCAGCGTTGAAGTCGGGGGCGGCCCTGCGGAACGGGCCAGGGGGGCCTACGAGCAGTACTTC. This codes for CSVEVGGGPAERARGAYEQYF.